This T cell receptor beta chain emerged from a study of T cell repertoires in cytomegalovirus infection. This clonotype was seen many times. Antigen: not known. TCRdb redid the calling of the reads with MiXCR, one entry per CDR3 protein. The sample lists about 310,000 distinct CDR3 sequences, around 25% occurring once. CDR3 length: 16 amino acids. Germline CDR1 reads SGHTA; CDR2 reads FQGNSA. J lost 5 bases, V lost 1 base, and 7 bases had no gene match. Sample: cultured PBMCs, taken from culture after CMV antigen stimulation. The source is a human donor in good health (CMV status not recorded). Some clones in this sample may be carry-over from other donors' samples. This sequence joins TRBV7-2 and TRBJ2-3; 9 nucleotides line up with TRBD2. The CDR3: CASSLGVAGDLDTQYF. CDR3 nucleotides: TGTGCCAGCAGCTTAGGGGTAGCGGGAGATCTAGATACGCAGTATTTT.